This entry concerns a single T cell receptor beta chain. Sample-barcoded 5' priming and a J-beta primer mix drove a second PCR of 7 to 11 cycles. MiXCR was run by TCRdb on the 5' RACE reads, yielding one entry per CDR3 protein. This table holds around 800,000 distinct CDR3 sequences, under 80% found once. The record originates from a study of blood T cells in healthy people across ages. Study overall: In model experiments, template switching was able to capture about one barcoded beta molecule for every two T cells that were present.

With 6 bases clipped from V and 10 bases from J, the junction kept 15 bases outside the gene matches. The germline CDR1 and CDR2 sequences are MNHEY and SVGEGT. This CDR3 is 16 amino acids long. This chain joins TRBV6-2 or TRBV6-3 and TRBJ2-1, with TRBD2 identical over 10 bases. The sequence was collected from a man aged 25-45 years in good health. Specimen: blood. CDR3 DNA: TGTGCCAGCAGCCAAGGGGAGCGGGGGGGCCTGGAAGAGCAGTTCTTC. This translates into CASSQGERGGLEEQFF.